The sequence of this T cell receptor beta chain was determined in a study of vaccination and CD4 T cells after COVID-19. Sequencing of the DNA from cultured CD4+ T cells was carried out with the Oncomine TCR Beta short-read assay. Using its own MiXCR run on the PCR reads, TCRdb lists one record per CDR3 protein. The repertoire includes some 16,000 distinct CDR3 sequences, about three quarters of them detected once, and approximately 11% sits in the top ten. The treatment is: roughly ten-day PBMC culture with coronavirus spike peptide pools or control peptides (ViraFEST assay). CDR1 MNHEY and CDR2 SVGAGI come from the germline V gene. CDR3 length: 18 amino acids. V shed 0 bases, J shed 10 bases, and the junction held 9 bases outside the gene matches. This clonotype was recorded a few times. Antigen specificity is unknown. The study's findings and limits: In convalescent patients, a median about 87% of reactive clones appeared only post-vaccination.

The rearrangement links TRBV6-5 to TRBJ2-1, with TRBD2 matching over 16 bases. The sample was CD4+ T cells from blood, cultured in vitro. The clonotype was recovered from a human donor who had recovered from COVID-19. CDR3 coding DNA: TGTGCCAGCAGTTACTCGGGACTAGCGGGAGGGCCTCTTAAGGAGCAGTTCTTC. Its translation: CASSYSGLAGGPLKEQFF.